These T cell receptor beta chains were read from a single sample in a study of a mutant IDH1 vaccine in newly diagnosed glioma. Method: immunoSEQ multiplex PCR; TCRdb's copy keeps in-frame clones and lacks some. The sample yields about 32,000 clones, around 80% seen once. Their specific antigens are unknown. The starting material was PBMCs, obtained from a glioma patient whose treatment included an IDH1 peptide vaccine. The receptors derive from a woman in her thirties or forties with glioma. CDR3s include the opening cysteine and the closing phenylalanine or tryptophan. Fields, in order: CDR3 length, D gene, V gene, clone size, J gene, CDR3 DNA, CDR3 protein. The D gene is left open where the match is weak. Size is omitted from some rows. Given values are once, few, many or a class for expanded clones.

len: 14
d_gene: TRBD1
v_gene: TRBV19
abundance: NA
j_gene: TRBJ1-2
CDR3nt: TGTGCCAGTAGTATTGACAGGGAGTCCTATGGCTACACCTTC
CDR3aa: CASSIDRESYGYTF

len: 14
d_gene: NA
v_gene: TRBV19
abundance: NA
j_gene: TRBJ2-1
CDR3nt: TGTGCCAGTAGGGAGGGGGCATCCTACAATGAGCAGTTCTTC
CDR3aa: CASREGASYNEQFF

len: 14
d_gene: NA
v_gene: TRBV18
abundance: NA
j_gene: TRBJ2-7
CDR3nt: TGTGCCAGCTCCACAGGGATAAACTCCTACGAGCAGTACTTC
CDR3aa: CASSTGINSYEQYF

len: 16
d_gene: NA
v_gene: TRBV10-3
abundance: few
j_gene: TRBJ1-5
CDR3nt: TGTGCCATCAGTGAGTCGACACCAAATAGCAATCAGCCCCAGCATTTT
CDR3aa: CAISESTPNSNQPQHF

len: 12
d_gene: NA
v_gene: TRBV18
abundance: once
j_gene: TRBJ2-1
CDR3nt: TGTGCCAGCTCACTCGGGTACAATGAGCAGTTCTTC
CDR3aa: CASSLGYNEQFF

len: 15
d_gene: NA
v_gene: TRBV5-3
abundance: NA
j_gene: TRBJ1-2
CDR3nt: TGTGCCAGAAGCCCCAGGGGTGTGGGAAACTATGGCTACACCTTC
CDR3aa: CARSPRGVGNYGYTF

len: 12
d_gene: TRBD2
v_gene: TRBV7-8
abundance: NA
j_gene: TRBJ2-7
CDR3nt: TGTGCCAGCAGCTTTACTAGCGGGGGGCAGTACTTC
CDR3aa: CASSFTSGGQYF

len: 16
d_gene: TRBD1
v_gene: TRBV19
abundance: NA
j_gene: TRBJ1-4
CDR3nt: TGTGCCAGTAGTAGGGGTCCGGGACAGATTAATGAAAAACTGTTTTTT
CDR3aa: CASSRGPGQINEKLFF

len: 14
d_gene: NA
v_gene: TRBV9
abundance: NA
j_gene: TRBJ1-5
CDR3nt: TGTGCCAGCAGCGTAGCAAAGGGGGGTCAGCCCCAGCATTTT
CDR3aa: CASSVAKGGQPQHF

len: 15
d_gene: TRBD1
v_gene: TRBV6-5
abundance: NA
j_gene: TRBJ2-2
CDR3nt: TGTGCCAGCAGCCCGAGGGGGCAGGGCACCGGGGAGCTGTTTTTT
CDR3aa: CASSPRGQGTGELFF

len: 16
d_gene: NA
v_gene: TRBV7-7
abundance: NA
j_gene: TRBJ2-5
CDR3nt: TGTGCTAGCAGTCCTATAGGGACAATCAAACGGGAGACCCAGTACTTC
CDR3aa: CASSPIGTIKRETQYF

len: 15
d_gene: NA
v_gene: TRBV2
abundance: NA
j_gene: TRBJ1-4
CDR3nt: TGTGCCAGCAGTAAAGGGCAGGGAAGCGGTGAAAAACTGTTTTTT
CDR3aa: CASSKGQGSGEKLFF

len: 15
d_gene: NA
v_gene: TRBV6-1
abundance: NA
j_gene: TRBJ1-2
CDR3nt: TGTGCCAGCAGTGAAACCCCCAGGGGAGGCAGTGGCTACACCTTC
CDR3aa: CASSETPRGGSGYTF

len: 14
d_gene: NA
v_gene: TRBV10-1
abundance: NA
j_gene: TRBJ2-7
CDR3nt: TGCGCCAGCAGTGAAGAGGGAAGAACCTACGAGCAGTACTTC
CDR3aa: CASSEEGRTYEQYF

len: 13
d_gene: NA
v_gene: TRBV10-2
abundance: NA
j_gene: TRBJ2-7
CDR3nt: TGCGCCAGCAGTGAGGGCGAGTCCTACGAGCAGTACTTC
CDR3aa: CASSEGESYEQYF

len: 16
d_gene: NA
v_gene: TRBV5-1
abundance: NA
j_gene: TRBJ2-3
CDR3nt: TGCGCCAGCAGCTCCGCCTCCCGGACTAGCACAGATACGCAGTATTTT
CDR3aa: CASSSASRTSTDTQYF

len: 13
d_gene: NA
v_gene: TRBV18
abundance: few
j_gene: TRBJ1-1
CDR3nt: TGTGCCAAGACAAGGACAGTGAACACTGAAGCTTTCTTT
CDR3aa: CAKTRTVNTEAFF

len: 16
d_gene: NA
v_gene: TRBV27
abundance: NA
j_gene: TRBJ2-2
CDR3nt: TGTGCCAGCAGGACGCTAGGCGGAAAGAACACCGGGGAGCTGTTTTTT
CDR3aa: CASRTLGGKNTGELFF

len: 13
d_gene: NA
v_gene: TRBV5-1
abundance: NA
j_gene: TRBJ2-7
CDR3nt: TGCGCCAGCAGCGGTCTAGATATGAACGAGCAGTACTTC
CDR3aa: CASSGLDMNEQYF

len: 13
d_gene: NA
v_gene: TRBV7-2
abundance: NA
j_gene: TRBJ1-2
CDR3nt: TGTGCCAGCAGCTATCTTTCTAACTATGGCTACACCTTC
CDR3aa: CASSYLSNYGYTF

len: 17
d_gene: NA
v_gene: TRBV15
abundance: NA
j_gene: TRBJ1-4
CDR3nt: TGTGCCACCAGCCGCCGGCCAGGGGAAGCAACTAATGAAAAACTGTTTTTT
CDR3aa: CATSRRPGEATNEKLFF

len: 17
d_gene: TRBD2
v_gene: TRBV9
abundance: NA
j_gene: TRBJ2-2
CDR3nt: TGTGCCAGCAGCTTTTCCCCGGGACTAGCGCTGCCCGGGGAGCTGTTTTTT
CDR3aa: CASSFSPGLALPGELFF

len: 16
d_gene: TRBD2
v_gene: TRBV4-3
abundance: NA
j_gene: TRBJ2-1
CDR3nt: TGCGCCAGCAGCCAAGATGGACTAGCGGGGGGCAATGAGCAGTTCTTC
CDR3aa: CASSQDGLAGGNEQFF

len: 11
d_gene: TRBD1
v_gene: TRBV30
abundance: NA
j_gene: TRBJ1-2
CDR3nt: TGTGCCTGGAGATCGGGACAGGGCAACTCCTTC
CDR3aa: CAWRSGQGNSF

len: 17
d_gene: NA
v_gene: TRBV25-1
abundance: NA
j_gene: TRBJ1-4
CDR3nt: TGTGCCAGCACCTCCTCGGGTCCGGAGGCAACTAATGAAAAACTGTTTTTT
CDR3aa: CASTSSGPEATNEKLFF

len: 14
d_gene: TRBD2
v_gene: TRBV7-2
abundance: once
j_gene: TRBJ2-7
CDR3nt: TGTGCCAGCAGCTCGAGCGGGGGGGCCGGTGAGCAGTACTTC
CDR3aa: CASSSSGGAGEQYF

len: 14
d_gene: TRBD1
v_gene: TRBV11-1
abundance: NA
j_gene: TRBJ2-7
CDR3nt: TGTGCCAGCAGCACCGGGACAGGACTCTACGAGCAGTACTTC
CDR3aa: CASSTGTGLYEQYF

len: 15
d_gene: TRBD2
v_gene: TRBV15
abundance: NA
j_gene: TRBJ2-3
CDR3nt: TGTGCCACCAGCGGCCTGGCGGGGGGGCGAGATACGCAGTATTTT
CDR3aa: CATSGLAGGRDTQYF

len: 14
d_gene: NA
v_gene: TRBV6-5
abundance: once
j_gene: TRBJ2-1
CDR3nt: TGTGCCAGCAGTTACTCGAGTGGCGGTAATGAGCAGTTCTTC
CDR3aa: CASSYSSGGNEQFF

len: 15
d_gene: NA
v_gene: TRBV5-1
abundance: once
j_gene: TRBJ2-3
CDR3nt: TGCGCCAGCAGCTTGGTCACGGTTAGCACAGATACGCAGTATTTT
CDR3aa: CASSLVTVSTDTQYF

len: 14
d_gene: TRBD1
v_gene: TRBV5-5
abundance: NA
j_gene: TRBJ1-5
CDR3nt: TGTGCCAGCAGCTTGAGGGACAGTTATCAGCCCCAGCATTTT
CDR3aa: CASSLRDSYQPQHF

len: 14
d_gene: NA
v_gene: TRBV18
abundance: NA
j_gene: TRBJ1-5
CDR3nt: TGTGCCAGCTCTGTCGCGTTGGGAGATCAGCCCCAGCATTTT
CDR3aa: CASSVALGDQPQHF

len: 12
d_gene: NA
v_gene: TRBV5-6
abundance: NA
j_gene: TRBJ1-2
CDR3nt: TGTGCCAGCAGCCCCGGGACCCAGGGCTACACCTTC
CDR3aa: CASSPGTQGYTF

len: 15
d_gene: NA
v_gene: TRBV9
abundance: NA
j_gene: TRBJ1-1
CDR3nt: TGTGCCAGCAGCTCCGCCGGGACGGTTGACACTGAAGCTTTCTTT
CDR3aa: CASSSAGTVDTEAFF

len: 17
d_gene: TRBD2
v_gene: TRBV19
abundance: NA
j_gene: TRBJ2-3
CDR3nt: TGTGCCAGTAGTATAGATCGTGGTCTAGCGGGGGCAGATACGCAGTATTTT
CDR3aa: CASSIDRGLAGADTQYF

len: 14
d_gene: NA
v_gene: TRBV7-8
abundance: NA
j_gene: TRBJ2-7
CDR3nt: TGTGCCAGCAGCTCGTCGGGCCTCTGGTACGAGCAGTACTTC
CDR3aa: CASSSSGLWYEQYF

len: 11
d_gene: NA
v_gene: TRBV2
abundance: once
j_gene: TRBJ2-3
CDR3nt: TGTGCCGCCCCCTGGGGAGATACGCAGTATTTT
CDR3aa: CAAPWGDTQYF

len: 13
d_gene: TRBD1
v_gene: TRBV5-1
abundance: once
j_gene: TRBJ2-5
CDR3nt: TGCGCCAGCGGACTGGACAGGCAAGAGACCCAGTACTTC
CDR3aa: CASGLDRQETQYF

len: 13
d_gene: NA
v_gene: TRBV5-8
abundance: NA
j_gene: TRBJ2-7
CDR3nt: TGTGCCAGCAGGGTACCCGGCTCCTACGAGCAGTACTTC
CDR3aa: CASRVPGSYEQYF